These 25 T cell receptor beta chains came from one sample sequenced in a study of T-cell reconstitution after alpha-beta-depleted transplantation in children. Construction of the TCRbeta library involved unique molecular identifiers. MiXCR was run by TCRdb on the PCR reads, yielding one entry per CDR3 protein. The repertoire holds 640,000 or so distinct CDR3 sequences, with roughly 15% as singletons. Sequencing used PBMCs from the stem cell graft donor, obtained from the stem cell graft. These TCRs come from a human donor who donated a stem cell graft to a child with acute myeloid leukemia.

The gene calls are TRBV4-2 and TRBJ2-5; no reliable D call. The V and J ends lost 4 bases and 5 bases respectively, with 11 bases between them. The germline gives CDR1 LGHNA, CDR2 YNFKEQ. The CDR3 spans 13 residues. CDR3: CASSPRREETQYF. CDR3 DNA: TGTGCCAGCAGCCCCCGGCGTGAGGAGACCCAGTACTTC.

This clonotype was observed a handful of times. The CDR3 sequence: CSAGHGELETQYF. In nucleotides, the CDR3 is TGCAGTGCAGGGCACGGGGAATTGGAGACCCAGTACTTC. This sequence joins TRBV20-1 and TRBJ2-5, with D possibly matching TRBD2 (5 bases). Germline CDR1 is DFQATT and CDR2 is SNEGSKA (reference sequence). The ends were cut back, 6 bases at V and 5 bases at J, with 16 bases in the middle. This CDR3 comprises 13 residues.

The chain links TRBV28 to TRBJ2-6; D is undetermined. Germline CDR1 and CDR2: MDHEN and SYDVKM. The CDR3 runs to 18 residues. The germline V and J ends were trimmed by 3 bases and 0 bases, with 15 bases remaining between them. The CDR3 DNA is TGTGCCAGCAGTTTCGCCTGGGTTGTCAGCTCTGGGGCCAACGTCCTGACTTTC. Residues: CASSFAWVVSSGANVLTF.

This clonotype was observed at least ten times. V is TRBV20-1 and J is TRBJ2-5; 8 bases fit TRBD2. V lost 7 bases and J lost 3; bases outside the gene matches: 10. Per the germline V gene, CDR1 is DFQATT and CDR2 is SNEGSKA (reference sequence). CDR3 length: 14 amino acids. The CDR3 loop reads CSVPPGGREETQYF. The CDR3 nucleotides read TGCAGTGTTCCACCGGGGGGGCGAGAAGAGACCCAGTACTTC.

This clonotype was picked up many times. The genes are TRBV29-1 and TRBJ2-1; 13 positions match TRBD2. Trimming at V came to 7 bases and at J to 5 bases, leaving 5 bases not matched to a gene. This CDR3 comprises 14 residues. The germline V gene encodes CDR1 SQVTM and CDR2 ANQGSEA. The CDR3 loop reads CSGAGTSGDNEQFF. Written as DNA, the CDR3 is TGCAGCGGTGCCGGGACTAGCGGGGACAATGAGCAGTTCTTC.

This chain links TRBV3-1 with TRBJ2-3; no clear D gene. In germline, CDR1 is LGHDT, CDR2 YNNKEL (reference sequence). V lost 3 bases to trimming and J lost 1 base, with 5 bases between them. This CDR3 contains 13 residues. The chain's CDR3 is CASSQTGTDTQYF. DNA of the CDR3: TGTGCCAGCAGCCAGACCGGCACAGATACGCAGTATTTT.

V is TRBV7-9 and J is TRBJ2-1; the match to TRBD2 covers 8 bases. V was pared by 5 bases and J by 7 bases, with 10 bases of the junction left unmatched. The CDR3 consists of 15 residues. Looked up from germline, CDR1 is SEHNR and CDR2 is FQNEAQ (reference sequence). The CDR3 here is CASSPAVAGRNEQFF. The CDR3 DNA sequence: TGTGCCAGCAGCCCTGCGGTAGCGGGGAGGAATGAGCAGTTCTTC. The full variable domain, in which reference TRBV7-9 and TRBJ2-1 provide the parts outside the CDR3, is DTGVSQNPRHKITKRGQNVTFRCDPISEHNRLYWYRQTLGQGPEFLTYFQNEAQLEKSRLLSDRFSAERPKGSFSTLEIQRTEQGDSAMYLCASSPAVAGRNEQFFGPGTRLTVL.

There are many counts of this clonotype. The V and J genes are TRBV25-1 and TRBJ2-5; D perhaps matches TRBD1 (5 bases). The V end lost 2 bases, the J end lost 1 base, and 8 bases lay between the germline ends. CDR1 and CDR2 (germline): MGHDK, SYGVNS. The CDR3 has 14 amino acids. DNA for the CDR3: TGTGCCAGCAGTGAACCAGGGCCCCAAGAGACCCAGTACTTC. Its protein product is CASSEPGPQETQYF.

In this sample, this clonotype turned up many times. The rearrangement uses TRBV20-1 and TRBJ2-1, with 9 bases aligning to TRBD2. V gave up 8 bases and J gave up 5 bases; unmatched junction bases: 13. Per the germline V gene, CDR1 is DFQATT and CDR2 is SNEGSKA (reference sequence). CDR3 size: 15 residues. The CDR3, as DNA: TGCAGTTCCCATCCAGCGGGGGGCCCGGACAATGAGCAGTTCTTC. Amino acid sequence: CSSHPAGGPDNEQFF.

The rearrangement links TRBV5-1 to TRBJ2-3; D might be TRBD1 (6 bases). The CDR3 is 16 amino acids. Germline V gene data show CDR1 as SGHRS and CDR2 as YFSETQ. Trimming stripped 4 bases from V and 4 bases from J, with 19 bases between. CDR3 nucleotide sequence: TGCGCCAGCAGCGCCAACGCAGCCAGGGGTGCAGATACGCAGTATTTT. Translation: CASSANAARGADTQYF.

Only a few counts were recorded for this clonotype. The chain joins TRBV4-3 to TRBJ2-2; possible D gene TRBD1, 6 bases. There are 16 residues in the CDR3. Trimming removed 0 bases from V and 4 bases from J, with 12 bases in between. Per germline, CDR1 LGHNA and CDR2 YSLEER. Written as DNA, the CDR3 is TGCGCCAGCAGCCAAGATTGGACAGAACGCACCGGGGAGCTGTTTTTT. This encodes CASSQDWTERTGELFF.

This clonotype was counted between two and nine times. The rearrangement uses TRBV29-1 and TRBJ2-2; 8 nucleotides agree with TRBD1. From germline, CDR1 is SQVTM and CDR2 ANQGSEA. This CDR3 region has 14 residues. V lost 3 bases, J lost 5 bases, and 5 bases stayed unmatched. CDR3 sequence: CSVEGRGPTGELFF. In nucleotides, the CDR3 is TGCAGCGTTGAGGGCAGGGGGCCGACCGGGGAGCTGTTTTTT.

This clonotype appeared many times. The chain couples TRBV20-1 to TRBJ2-2, with 9 bases matching TRBD2. The CDR3 runs 18 residues. V lost 0 bases, J lost 4 bases, and 12 bases stayed unmatched. Germline V gene lookup returns CDR1 DFQATT and CDR2 SNEGSKA (reference sequence). CDR3 protein: CSARDSGLAISRTGELFF. CDR3 DNA: TGCAGTGCTAGAGATTCCGGACTAGCGATATCTCGCACCGGGGAGCTGTTTTTT.

The gene calls are TRBV20-1 and TRBJ2-2; D remains ambiguous. V was pared by 4 bases and J by 5 bases, with 14 bases between. Germline V gene data show CDR1 as DFQATT and CDR2 as SNEGSKA (reference sequence). This CDR3 spans 14 amino acids. CDR3 residues: CSATPNHYTGELFF. The CDR3 DNA is TGCAGTGCTACTCCGAATCATTATACCGGGGAGCTGTTTTTT.

This chain joins TRBV15 and TRBJ2-1, with TRBD2 matching 8 bases. With 1 base clipped from V and 2 bases from J, the junction kept 7 bases outside the gene matches. Germline CDR1 LNHNV, CDR2 YYDKDF (reference sequence). The CDR3 is 17 amino acids. In DNA, the CDR3 is TGTGCCACCAGCAGAGCCCAAGGCGGGGGGACCTACAATGAGCAGTTCTTC. Encoded protein: CATSRAQGGGTYNEQFF.

This clonotype was counted at least ten times. The CDR3 sequence is CASSFPGQGGWSTDTQYF. In DNA, the CDR3 is TGTGCCAGCAGCTTTCCAGGACAGGGGGGGTGGAGCACAGATACGCAGTATTTT. The V and J genes are TRBV11-2 and TRBJ2-3, with 10 bases matching TRBD1. Germline V lookup: CDR1 SGHAT, CDR2 FQNNGV. The CDR3 runs 18 residues. V lost 3 bases, J lost 0 bases, and 9 bases stayed unmatched.

The V gene is TRBV5-1, the J gene TRBJ2-2, with 10 bases fitting TRBD1. The V gene's germline CDR1 is SGHRS and CDR2 YFSETQ. J was trimmed by 7 bases and V by 4 bases; bases with no gene match: 10. CDR3 length: 16 amino acids. CDR3 amino acids: CASSNRDRGIYGELFF. The CDR3 DNA sequence: TGCGCCAGCAGCAACCGGGACAGGGGAATTTACGGGGAGCTGTTTTTT.

The CDR3 DNA reads TGTGCCACCAGTGTTGGGATGGATGGCTACACCTTC. Protein sequence: CATSVGMDGYTF. The genes are TRBV24-1 and TRBJ1-2, with unresolved D. Germline V gene sequence: CDR1 KGHDR, CDR2 SFDVKD. The length of the CDR3 is 12 residues. V was cut by 5 bases and J by 6 bases, with 9 bases left in between.

This clonotype was seen repeatedly, ten times or more. V and J are TRBV6-5 and TRBJ2-7; 7 nucleotides agree with TRBD1. CDR1 MNHEY and CDR2 SVGAGI come from the germline V gene. The J segment lost 5 bases and the V segment lost 1 base, leaving 5 bases of the junction unmatched. The CDR3 covers 14 residues. This chain's CDR3 is CASSYLGQFDEQYF. The CDR3 DNA reads as TGTGCCAGCAGTTACTTGGGACAGTTCGACGAGCAGTACTTC.

This clonotype was seen ten or more times. The V and J genes are TRBV9 and TRBJ1-6; 7 bases match TRBD1. The CDR3 is made up of 14 amino acids. Trimming removed 2 bases from V and 12 bases from J; junction bases left unmatched: 8. The V gene's germline CDR1 is SGDLS and CDR2 YYNGEE. CDR3 loop: CASSVGTASGPLHF. DNA of the CDR3: TGTGCCAGCAGCGTTGGGACAGCCTCGGGACCCCTCCACTTT.

This clonotype was observed at least ten times. The chain joins TRBV7-3 to TRBJ2-1; D unresolved. CDR3 length equals 13 residues. Trimming cost V 4 bases and J 8 bases, with 12 bases left between them. Germline V gene lookup returns CDR1 SGHTA and CDR2 FQGTGA. This CDR3 is CASSSDPYYEQFF. The CDR3 DNA sequence: TGTGCCAGCAGCTCAGACCCCTATTATGAGCAGTTCTTC.

The rearrangement links TRBV7-6 to TRBJ2-1, with TRBD2 matching 7 bases. In germline, CDR1 is SGHVS, CDR2 FNYEAQ. Trimming removed 5 bases from V and 5 bases from J; junction bases left unmatched: 9. The CDR3 runs 15 residues. The CDR3 region has the DNA TGTGCCAGCAGCACTGGTAGGACTAGGAACAATGAGCAGTTCTTC. Amino acids: CASSTGRTRNNEQFF.

Ten or more counts support this clonotype. J is TRBJ1-2 and V is TRBV20-1; D perhaps matches TRBD1 (5 bases). CDR1 is DFQATT and CDR2 is SNEGSKA in the germline V gene (reference sequence). V was pared by 3 bases and J by 3 bases, with 11 bases between. The CDR3 runs to 13 residues. The CDR3 is CSASDRMDYGYTF. CDR3 in DNA: TGCAGTGCTAGTGACAGAATGGACTATGGCTACACCTTC.

This clonotype came up once. V is TRBV27 and J is TRBJ2-7, with D tentatively TRBD1 or TRBD2 (5 bases each). Germline V gene data show CDR1 as MNHEY and CDR2 as SMNVEV (reference sequence). This CDR3 comprises 12 residues. Trimming took off 11 bases at V and 2 bases at J, with 13 bases between the two ends. The CDR3 coding sequence is TGTGCCGAGGGGACGTATACCTACGAGCAGTACTTC. Its translation: CAEGTYTYEQYF.

In its sample, this clonotype was seen many times. The rearrangement links TRBV6-5 to TRBJ2-5; D gene uncertain. CDR1 and CDR2 from the germline V gene are MNHEY and SVGAGI. The length of the CDR3 is 15 residues. V dropped 2 bases and J dropped 2 bases, with 12 bases sitting between them. The CDR3 loop reads CASSYAGARQETQYF. The CDR3, as DNA: TGTGCCAGCAGTTACGCCGGAGCAAGACAAGAGACCCAGTACTTC.